The entry that follows covers one TCR beta chain sequence. The junction departs from germline at one end; a sequencing error may be responsible. Germline V gene sequence: CDR1 DFQATT, CDR2 SNEGSKA (reference sequence). The CDR3 totals 17 residues. These data come from a study of T-cell reconstitution after alpha-beta-depleted transplantation in children. It was with unique molecular identifiers that the TCRbeta library was prepared. TCRdb fed the PCR reads into MiXCR, producing one record per CDR3 protein. Of 640,000 or so distinct CDR3 sequences listed, approximately 16% were seen once; the top ten hold 0.8% to 1.1%.

The sequence came from a human donor who donated a stem cell graft to a child with acute myeloid leukemia. The source was PBMCs from the stem cell graft donor, collected from the stem cell graft. The V call is TRBV20-1, the J call TRBJ2-2, with 11 bases aligning to TRBD2. The CDR3 sequence: CCARGTSGPSNTGELFF. In DNA form, the CDR3 reads TGCTGTGCTAGAGGGACTAGCGGACCGTCGAACACCGGGGAGCTGTTTTTT.